One sample yielded the 14 T cell receptor beta chains listed below, sequenced in a study of T cells after yellow fever vaccination. TCRdb processed the 5' RACE reads anew with MiXCR; each CDR3 protein has one entry. The sample consists of hundreds of thousands of distinct CDR3 sequences, just over 20% of them appearing once. The sample here was PBMCs, taken roughly 20 days after the first yellow fever vaccination. These receptors were obtained from a man between 18 and 29 years old who received the YFV17D yellow fever vaccine.

There are a few counts of this clonotype. In DNA, the CDR3 is TGCGCCAGCAGCTTGGTGTCAGCCACTGAAGCTTTCTTT. It specifies CASSLVSATEAFF. The chain combines TRBV5-1 with TRBJ1-1; D remains unclear. This CDR3 has 13 amino acids. With 0 bases removed from V and 4 bases from J, the gap between germline ends came to 7 bases. Looked up from germline, CDR1 is SGHRS and CDR2 is YFSETQ. Complete variable domain (other parts from reference TRBV5-1 and TRBJ1-1): KAGVTQTPRYLIKTRGQQVTLSCSPISGHRSVSWYQQTPGQGLQFLFEYFSETQRNKGNFPGRFSGRQFSNSRSEMNVSTLELGDSALYLCASSLVSATEAFFGQGTRLTVV.

This clonotype has a handful of counts. The CDR3 DNA reads as TGTGCCAGCAGTTTCTCTACGCGGGCTGGGGTCACAGATACGCAGTATTTT. It specifies CASSFSTRAGVTDTQYF. V usage is TRBV6-5 and J usage is TRBJ2-3; tentatively, D is TRBD2 (5 bases). The V and J ends lost 4 bases and 2 bases respectively, with 19 bases between them. The CDR3 sequence is 17 residues long. Germline V lookup: CDR1 MNHEY, CDR2 SVGAGI.

V usage is TRBV5-1 and J usage is TRBJ2-1; possible D gene TRBD2, 7 bases. Germline V gene sequence: CDR1 SGHRS, CDR2 YFSETQ. Trimming removed 4 bases from V and 7 bases from J, with 21 bases in between. The CDR3 has 16 residues. The CDR3 spells CASSLDGGGPGNEQFF. CDR3 coding DNA: TGCGCCAGCAGCCTGGATGGGGGGGGGCCAGGGAATGAGCAGTTCTTC.

The chain employs TRBV10-3 and TRBJ2-3; tentatively, D is TRBD1 (6 bases). Trimming shortened V by 3 bases and J by 3 bases, and 10 bases separated the two germline ends. CDR3 size: 14 residues. CDR1 is ENHRY, CDR2 SYGVKD, per germline. CDR3 region: CAISEWQGTDTQYF. The CDR3 DNA reads as TGTGCCATCAGTGAATGGCAGGGGACAGATACGCAGTATTTT.

This clonotype was found a few times. The chain combines TRBV5-1 with TRBJ2-2; D may be TRBD1 (5 bases). With 2 bases removed from V and 6 bases from J, the gap between germline ends came to 8 bases. This CDR3 is 13 amino acids long. CDR1 and CDR2 (germline): SGHRS, YFSETQ. In DNA form, the CDR3 reads TGCGCCAGCAGCTTTGGGGCTGCCGGGGAGCTGTTTTTT. Its translation: CASSFGAAGELFF.

The rearrangement links TRBV7-9 to TRBJ1-4; weak D call: TRBD1 (5 bases). The CDR3 spans 13 residues. Germline V gives CDR1 SEHNR, CDR2 FQNEAQ (reference sequence). With 10 bases removed from V and 7 bases from J, the gap between germline ends came to 16 bases. The CDR3, as DNA: TGTGCCACCTTAGCCTGGAGGGGTGAAAAACTGTTTTTT. Translating gives CATLAWRGEKLFF.

The V call is TRBV4-3, the J call TRBJ2-1; tentatively, D is TRBD1 or TRBD2 (5 bases each). The CDR3 is 17 amino acids. Between the trimmed V and J ends, which lost 3 bases and 4 bases, there was a span of 19 bases. The germline gives CDR1 LGHNA, CDR2 YSLEER. The CDR3 sequence is CASSQGPFGVGYNEQFF. The CDR3 DNA follows: TGCGCCAGCAGCCAGGGACCTTTTGGGGTCGGTTACAATGAGCAGTTCTTC.

The sample holds a few counts of this clonotype. The chain uses TRBV6-2 or TRBV6-3 and TRBJ2-1; no clear D gene. V was trimmed by 6 bases and J by 0 bases, leaving 12 bases between them. The germline CDR1 and CDR2 sequences are MNHEY and SVGEGT. The length of the CDR3 is 15 residues. CDR3 nucleotides: TGTGCCAGCAGCCCATATACTGACTCCTACAATGAGCAGTTCTTC. It is translated as CASSPYTDSYNEQFF.

The chain uses TRBV5-6 and TRBJ2-1; no firm D call. The CDR3 totals 18 residues. The V gene lost 2 bases and the J gene lost 0 bases, with 18 bases spanning the gap. Germline values: CDR1 SGHDT, CDR2 YYEEEE. The DNA of the CDR3 is TGTGCCAGCAGCTTTGACCCCCTCACAATGGGCTCCTACAATGAGCAGTTCTTC. Translated, it gives CASSFDPLTMGSYNEQFF. Full variable domain (rest looked up from reference TRBV5-6 and TRBJ2-1): DAGVTQSPTHLIKTRGQQVTLRCSPKSGHDTVSWYQQALGQGPQFIFQYYEEEERQRGNFPDRFSGHQFPNYSSELNVNALLLGDSALYLCASSFDPLTMGSYNEQFFGPGTRLTVL.

The gene calls are TRBV7-2 and TRBJ2-5, with 8 nucleotides matching TRBD2. The CDR3 covers 16 residues. Germline CDR1 reads SGHTA; CDR2 reads FQGNSA. The ends lost 0 bases at V and 0 bases at J; junction bases unmatched: 3. Here the CDR3 reads CASSLAQRGYQETQYF. DNA for the CDR3: TGTGCCAGCAGCTTAGCGCAGCGGGGGTACCAAGAGACCCAGTACTTC.

This clonotype was found a few times. The chain has TRBV5-1 and TRBJ1-5; a possible D gene is TRBD1 (6 bases). The length of the CDR3 is 15 residues. Germline V gene data show CDR1 as SGHRS and CDR2 as YFSETQ. With 5 bases removed from V and 0 bases from J, the gap between germline ends came to 12 bases. The CDR3 here is CASRPGHISNQPQHF. CDR3 coding DNA: TGCGCCAGCAGACCGGGACACATTAGCAATCAGCCCCAGCATTTT.

The rearrangement links TRBV6-1 to TRBJ1-2; possible D gene TRBD1, 5 bases. The CDR3 has 13 amino acids. With 7 bases removed from V and 2 bases from J, the gap between germline ends came to 11 bases. Looked up from germline, CDR1 is MNHNS and CDR2 is SASEGT. DNA for the CDR3: TGTGCCAGCAAAAGAGGGGCAAACTATGGCTACACCTTC. Protein: CASKRGANYGYTF.

This clonotype appeared a few times. The rearrangement uses TRBV7-2 and TRBJ2-3; D perhaps matches TRBD1 (6 bases). V lost 1 base, J lost 3 bases, and 11 bases lay in between. The CDR3 spans 15 residues. Germline lookup yields CDR1 SGHTA and CDR2 FQGNSA. In DNA, the CDR3 is TGTGCCAGCAGCTTAGGGGGGCGGAGAACAGATACGCAGTATTTT. Protein product: CASSLGGRRTDTQYF.

The chain combines TRBV5-1 with TRBJ2-3, with D maybe TRBD2 (5 bases). CDR3 length: 13 amino acids. The germline CDR1 and CDR2 sequences are SGHRS and YFSETQ. Trimming left V 6 bases short and J 1 base short, with 9 bases between. CDR3 nucleotide sequence: TGCGCCAGCACGGAGGTGGGCACAGATACGCAGTATTTT. The encoded protein is CASTEVGTDTQYF.